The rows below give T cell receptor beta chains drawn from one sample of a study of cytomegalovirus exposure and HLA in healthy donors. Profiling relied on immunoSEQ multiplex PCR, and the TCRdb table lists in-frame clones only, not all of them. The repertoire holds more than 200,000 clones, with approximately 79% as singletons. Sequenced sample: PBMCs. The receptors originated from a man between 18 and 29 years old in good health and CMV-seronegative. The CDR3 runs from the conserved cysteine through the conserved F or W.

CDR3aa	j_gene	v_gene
CASSQDRTEEAVRETQYF	TRBJ2-5	TRBV2
CASSEGVGTEAFF	TRBJ1-1	TRBV6-4
CASSSLGARTEAFF	TRBJ1-1	TRBV5-1
CSVMSSYNEQFF	TRBJ2-1	TRBV29-1
CASSPPGQKETQYF	TRBJ2-5	TRBV19
CASTKSVNNEQFF	TRBJ2-1	TRBV2
CASSSLDGAGELFF	TRBJ2-2	TRBV11-3
CASSIGTVTNIQYF	TRBJ2-4	TRBV19
CASSPHRQDTGPQHF	TRBJ1-5	TRBV28
CAWGQANTEAFF	TRBJ1-1	TRBV30
CASGWGTDNEKLFF	TRBJ1-4	TRBV12-5
CASATDRLWQGIHEQYF	TRBJ2-7	TRBV7-9
CAWKYGGANTGELFF	TRBJ2-2	TRBV30
CASSPIAGQETQYF	TRBJ2-5	TRBV11-2
CASGAGTEGYGYTF	TRBJ1-2	TRBV27
CASSLGQGGQPQHF	TRBJ1-5	TRBV19
CASSFVLAGVKNEQFF	TRBJ2-1	TRBV27
CSSSRGTRPIQETQYF	TRBJ2-5	TRBV7-9
CAINPEDRSYGYTF	TRBJ1-2	TRBV10-3
CASSDTPREQFF	TRBJ2-1	TRBV25-1
CASSPGDEGGGKQYF	TRBJ2-7	TRBV9
CASSLDGNEQFF	TRBJ2-1	TRBV7-7
CASSHASGNQETQYF	TRBJ2-5	TRBV6-5
CASSSGLTGEQYF	TRBJ2-7	TRBV28
CASSRTGGVSNQPQHF	TRBJ1-5	TRBV27
CAWSSGGPDTQYF	TRBJ2-3	TRBV30
CASSVNYEQYF	NA	TRBV2
CASSPSHRGRGEKLFF	TRBJ1-4	TRBV27
CATSSGGPTDTQYF	TRBJ2-3	TRBV5-1
CASSIGGAPTVDTQYF	TRBJ2-3	TRBV19
CASSQDWGENTGELFF	TRBJ2-2	TRBV4-3
CASSTSGRSNEQFF	TRBJ2-1	TRBV19
CASRTPDRNTGELFF	TRBJ2-2	TRBV2
CASSPGTGPDVVSYEQYF	NA	TRBV7-2
CASRGRQGNLVTDTQYF	TRBJ2-3	TRBV27
CASRFSGQGSYEQYF	TRBJ2-7	TRBV11-1
CASRDTAHTQYF	TRBJ2-3	TRBV6-4
CASSFPLSGELFF	TRBJ2-2	TRBV28
CASSQRPSSYNEQFF	TRBJ2-1	TRBV7-9
CASGAGQRTSYEQYF	TRBJ2-7	TRBV12-5
CASLRQRGGTQYF	TRBJ2-5	TRBV5-6
CASSLRAGLAGNEQFF	TRBJ2-1	TRBV7-8
CSSSLGRGGEFSNQPQHF	TRBJ1-5	TRBV7-9
CASSPGLAVSYEQYF	TRBJ2-7	TRBV4-2
CAWTAGGTEAFF	TRBJ1-1	TRBV30
CSVAGHLTEKLFF	TRBJ1-4	TRBV29-1
CASSEGWGGGKETQYF	TRBJ2-5	TRBV6-1
CASSSQGQGQTQYF	TRBJ2-5	TRBV6-6
CASSQRAGEETQYF	TRBJ2-5	TRBV7-6
CASSLVVGPETQYF	TRBJ2-5	TRBV7-6
CASSLAIAGGSSYEQYF	NA	TRBV5-6
CASSLADRGPEAFF	TRBJ1-1	TRBV5-6
CASTQEGNTAGTGELFF	TRBJ2-2	TRBV21-1
CASSKGGVNSPLHF	TRBJ1-6	TRBV6-5
CAISEEGDRGRPSNQPQHF	TRBJ1-5	TRBV10-3
CASSYRLAERAKNIQYF	TRBJ2-4	TRBV11-2
CASTAPGQGINEQYF	TRBJ2-7	TRBV7-9
CASSLGGGLQETQYF	TRBJ2-5	TRBV5-4
CASSPLRGRVGQETQYF	TRBJ2-5	TRBV9
CASSYWASEDGELFF	TRBJ2-2	TRBV6-5